The 18 T cell receptor beta chains below were found in one sample sequenced in a study of shared clonotypes between healthy human individuals. Clones were read by immunoSEQ multiplex PCR, and TCRdb kept only the in-frame ones, dropping some. The sample has over 950,000 clones, 60% to 80% seen once; the top ten hold 0.89%. Sequenced input: memory CD4+ T cells from PBMCs. Subset indicated: CD45RA-negative fraction. Every receptor here comes from a young man in good health. Some clones in this sample may be carry-over from other donors' samples.

CDR3 sequence (DNA): TGTGCCAGCAGCCCCCCCAGGGGGACCCAGTACTTC. Translation: CASSPPRGTQYF. The chain employs TRBV6-6 and TRBJ2-5; D is possibly TRBD1 (6 bases). There are 12 residues in the CDR3. V was clipped by 6 bases and J by 7 bases, with 12 bases between them. Germline assignment: CDR1 MNHNY and CDR2 SVGAGI (reference sequence).

This clone was detected a few times. The chain is built from TRBV5-1 and TRBJ2-5; D is perhaps TRBD1 (6 bases). Trimming left V 6 bases short and J 0 bases short, with 12 bases between. Germline assignment: CDR1 SGHRS and CDR2 YFSETQ. The CDR3 is 14 residues long. CDR3 DNA sequence: TGCGCCAGCATGCAGGGGATCTACCAAGAGACCCAGTACTTC. The encoded protein is CASMQGIYQETQYF.

About this clone: Other DNA sequences in the sample encode the same CDR3. This chain joins TRBV25-1 and TRBJ1-3; 9 bases align to TRBD1. This CDR3 region has 14 residues. The germline gives CDR1 MGHDK, CDR2 SYGVNS. V was pared by 6 bases and J by 3 bases, with 3 bases of the junction left unmatched. In DNA form, the CDR3 reads TGTGCCAGCAGAGGGACAGGGAGTGGAAACACCATATATTTT. It yields the protein CASRGTGSGNTIYF.

This chain joins TRBV19 and TRBJ2-1; D not resolved. The V and J ends lost 7 bases and 3 bases respectively, with 13 bases between them. The CDR3 runs to 14 residues. Germline CDR1 reads LNHDA; CDR2 reads SQIVND (reference sequence). The CDR3 reads CASKTNFFYNEQFF. CDR3 nucleotide sequence: TGTGCCAGTAAGACCAATTTCTTCTACAATGAGCAGTTCTTC.

The rearrangement uses TRBV28 and TRBJ2-3, with 7 positions matching TRBD2. CDR1 and CDR2 from the germline V gene are MDHEN and SYDVKM. The CDR3 totals 16 residues. V dropped 6 bases and J dropped 0; count of bases not matched to a gene: 9. The CDR3 region is CASRPAGVSSTDTQYF. The CDR3 DNA reads as TGTGCCAGCAGGCCGGCGGGAGTCTCTAGCACAGATACGCAGTATTTT.

CDR3 residues: CASSLFGLSNQPQHF. The CDR3 coding sequence is TGTGCCAGCAGTTTGTTTGGACTCAGCAATCAGCCCCAGCATTTT. The gene calls are TRBV28 and TRBJ1-5; no firm D call. V lost 3 bases, J lost 1 base, and 10 bases lay in between. Per germline, CDR1 MDHEN and CDR2 SYDVKM. The CDR3 consists of 15 residues.

The V gene is TRBV7-9, the J gene TRBJ2-3; a weak D match, TRBD1 (5 bases). V lost 2 bases and J lost 0, with 12 bases in between. Germline V lookup: CDR1 SEHNR, CDR2 FQNEAQ (reference sequence). CDR3 length equals 16 residues. DNA for the CDR3: TGTGCCAGCAGCTTATATAACAGGCCGAGCACAGATACGCAGTATTTT. Amino acids: CASSLYNRPSTDTQYF. Full variable domain (rest looked up from reference TRBV7-9 and TRBJ2-3): DTGVSQNPRHKITKRGQNVTFRCDPISEHNRLYWYRQTLGQGPEFLTYFQNEAQLEKSRLLSDRFSAERPKGSFSTLEIQRTEQGDSAMYLCASSLYNRPSTDTQYFGPGTRLTVL.

This rearrangement joins TRBV9 to TRBJ2-2; TRBD2 matches 7 bases. The CDR3 is 16 residues long. J lost 5 bases, V lost 6 bases, and 13 bases had no gene match. Germline CDR1 reads SGDLS; CDR2 reads YYNGEE. This CDR3 is CASTPRAGAGTGELFF. The CDR3 coding sequence is TGTGCCAGCACCCCCCGGGCGGGAGCTGGGACCGGGGAGCTGTTTTTT.

This sequence joins TRBV27 and TRBJ1-2; D might be TRBD1 (5 bases). The CDR3 has 14 residues. Germline V gives CDR1 MNHEY, CDR2 SMNVEV (reference sequence). Trimming removed 6 bases from V and 4 bases from J, with 15 bases in between. The CDR3 DNA follows: TGTGCCAGCAGGCCACGACAGTCCGGCTATGGCTACACCTTC. Protein: CASRPRQSGYGYTF.

The genes are TRBV5-1 and TRBJ2-5; D not certain. Trimming took 0 bases from V and 2 from J, leaving 14 bases between them. Germline lookup yields CDR1 SGHRS and CDR2 YFSETQ. CDR3 size: 16 residues. Written as DNA, the CDR3 is TGCGCCAGCAGCTTGGAGGTGTCGGTTGGGCAAGAGACCCAGTACTTC. Protein sequence: CASSLEVSVGQETQYF.

This chain joins TRBV6-1 and TRBJ2-3, with TRBD2 matching 7 bases. J lost 2 bases, V lost 3 bases, and 5 bases had no gene match. The CDR3 runs to 15 residues. Germline V gives CDR1 MNHNS, CDR2 SASEGT. DNA of the CDR3: TGTGCCAGCAGTGACCGGGGGGTACTCACAGATACGCAGTATTTT. Its protein product is CASSDRGVLTDTQYF.

The chain employs TRBV5-1 and TRBJ2-7; the match to TRBD2 covers 10 bases. Germline CDR1 SGHRS, CDR2 YFSETQ. The CDR3 has 16 residues. V was clipped by 0 bases and J by 3 bases; unmatched bases: 6. CDR3 sequence reads: CASSLAPSSGSYEQYF. The CDR3 region has the DNA TGCGCCAGCAGCTTGGCCCCGTCTAGCGGGAGCTACGAGCAGTACTTC.

The chain carries TRBV28 and TRBJ1-2; possibly TRBD1 for D (5 bases). V was shortened by 8 bases and J by 5 bases, with 18 bases between the two germline ends. This CDR3 comprises 14 residues. The germline CDR1 and CDR2 sequences are MDHEN and SYDVKM. The CDR3 region has the DNA TGTGCCAGCGCTTTTTCCGGGACGGCATATGGCTACACCTTC. The encoded protein is CASAFSGTAYGYTF.

This clone was found a few times. The V call is TRBV15, the J call TRBJ2-7; possibly TRBD2 for D (5 bases). V lost 4 bases, J lost 3 bases, and 22 bases lay in between. Germline V lookup: CDR1 LNHNV, CDR2 YYDKDF (reference sequence). This CDR3 spans 17 amino acids. DNA of the CDR3: TGTGCCACCAGCAACCCCCCACTAGTCCTTAGGGTCTACGAGCAGTACTTC. Translating it yields CATSNPPLVLRVYEQYF.

DNA of the CDR3: TGTGCCAGCAATCCCGGCGCAGATACGCAGTATTTT. Amino acid sequence: CASNPGADTQYF. The V and J genes are TRBV11-2 and TRBJ2-3; D unresolved. V was cut by 7 bases and J by 4 bases, with 9 bases left in between. The length of the CDR3 is 12 residues. Per germline, CDR1 SGHAT and CDR2 FQNNGV.

V is TRBV10-3 and J is TRBJ2-5; the D is unclear. The last part of the DNA fits TRBJ2-7 better; the J call may be wrong. The CDR3 spans 11 residues. Germline CDR1 reads ENHRY; CDR2 reads SYGVKD. The CDR3 nucleotides are TGTGCCATGTCAACTTCCTACGAGCAGTACTTC. Translating it yields CAMSTSYEQYF.

J is TRBJ2-7 and V is TRBV2; possible D gene TRBD1, 6 bases. This CDR3 is built from 14 residues. Trimming pared 4 bases from V and 4 bases from J, leaving 14 bases between. Germline assignment: CDR1 SNHLY and CDR2 FYNNEI. The CDR3 DNA reads as TGTGCCAGCAGTGGGTGGGACAATTCGTACGAGCAGTACTTC. Protein sequence: CASSGWDNSYEQYF.

The gene calls are TRBV15 and TRBJ2-4, with D tentatively TRBD1 or TRBD2 (5 bases each). The germline CDR1 and CDR2 sequences are LNHNV and YYDKDF (reference sequence). Trimming removed 0 bases at V and 5 bases at J, with 11 bases between. CDR3 length: 15 amino acids. Written as DNA, the CDR3 is TGTGCCACCAGCAGAGATGGGGTGGGGGAAAACATTCAGTACTTC. This sequence encodes CATSRDGVGENIQYF.